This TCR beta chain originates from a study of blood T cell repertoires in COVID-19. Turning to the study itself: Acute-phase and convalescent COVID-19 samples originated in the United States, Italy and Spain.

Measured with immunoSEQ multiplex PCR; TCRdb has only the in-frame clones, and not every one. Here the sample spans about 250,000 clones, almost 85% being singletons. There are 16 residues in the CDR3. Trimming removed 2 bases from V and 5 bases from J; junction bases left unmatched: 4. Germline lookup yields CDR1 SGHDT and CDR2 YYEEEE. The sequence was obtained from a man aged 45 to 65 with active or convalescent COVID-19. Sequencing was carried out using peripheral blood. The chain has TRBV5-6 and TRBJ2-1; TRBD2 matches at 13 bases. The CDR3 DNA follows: TGTGCCAGCAGCTTTACCGGGACTAGCGGGGACAATGAGCAGTTCTTC. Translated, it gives CASSFTGTSGDNEQFF.